This TCR beta chain was found in a study of CD8 T cells in Susac syndrome. V lost 9 bases and J lost 3, with 12 bases in between. The germline gives CDR1 MDHEN, CDR2 SYDVKM. The CDR3 loop spans 13 amino acids. RNA totalling roughly 0.5 to 1 ug underwent reverse transcription with random hexamers. The TCR beta CDR3 was amplified by immunoSEQ multiplex PCR across 54 Vbeta, 13 Jbeta. TCRdb recomputed calls from the immunoSEQ multiplex PCR reads with MiXCR, one row per CDR3 protein. The table lists around 59,000 distinct CDR3 sequences, 90% to 95% of them singletons. CD8+ and CD4+ T cells from blood underwent TCR beta sequencing.

This receptor was identified in a human donor in good health. The sequencing sample was made of CD8+ T cells from PBMCs. The chain is built from TRBV28 and TRBJ1-5; D is unresolved. This CDR3 reads CASQLGANQPQHF. In nucleotides, the CDR3 is TGTGCCAGTCAGTTGGGCGCCAATCAGCCCCAGCATTTT. Looking up the rest from reference TRBV28 and TRBJ1-5 gives the full variable domain: DVKVTQSSRYLVKRTGEKVFLECVQDMDHENMFWYRQDPGLGLRLIYFSYDVKMKEKGDIPEGYSVSREKKERFSLILESASTNQTSMYLCASQLGANQPQHFGDGTRLSIL.